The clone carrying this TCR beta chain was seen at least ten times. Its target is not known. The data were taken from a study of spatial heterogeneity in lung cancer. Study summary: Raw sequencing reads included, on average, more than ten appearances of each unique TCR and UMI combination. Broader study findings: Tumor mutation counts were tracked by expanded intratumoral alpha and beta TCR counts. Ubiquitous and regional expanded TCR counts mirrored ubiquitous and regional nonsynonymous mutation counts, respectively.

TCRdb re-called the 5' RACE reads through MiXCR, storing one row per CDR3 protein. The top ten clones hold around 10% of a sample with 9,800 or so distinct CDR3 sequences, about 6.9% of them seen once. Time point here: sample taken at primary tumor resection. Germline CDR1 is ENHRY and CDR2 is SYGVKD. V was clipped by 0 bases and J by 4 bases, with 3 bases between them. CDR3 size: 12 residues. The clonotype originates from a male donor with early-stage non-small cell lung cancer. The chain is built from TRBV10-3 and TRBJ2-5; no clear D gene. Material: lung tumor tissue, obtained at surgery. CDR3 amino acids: CAISESRETQYF. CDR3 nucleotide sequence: TGTGCCATCAGTGAGTCTCGAGAGACCCAGTACTTC.